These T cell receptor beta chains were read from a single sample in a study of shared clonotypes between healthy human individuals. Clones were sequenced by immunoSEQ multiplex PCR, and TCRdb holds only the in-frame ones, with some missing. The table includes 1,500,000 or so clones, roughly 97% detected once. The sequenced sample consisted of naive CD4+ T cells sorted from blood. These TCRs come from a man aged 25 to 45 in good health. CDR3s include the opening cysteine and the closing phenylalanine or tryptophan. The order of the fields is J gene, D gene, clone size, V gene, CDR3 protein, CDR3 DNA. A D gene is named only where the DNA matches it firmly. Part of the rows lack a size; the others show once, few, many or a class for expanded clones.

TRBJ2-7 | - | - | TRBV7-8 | CASSPRDRDYEQYF | TGTGCCAGCAGCCCTAGGGACCGAGACTACGAGCAGTACTTC
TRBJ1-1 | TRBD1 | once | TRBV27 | CASSSDRVGNTEAFF | TGTGCCAGCAGTTCGGACAGGGTGGGGAACACTGAAGCTTTCTTT
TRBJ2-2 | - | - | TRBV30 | CAYQTGFGNTGELFF | TGTGCCTACCAAACAGGGTTTGGGAACACCGGGGAGCTGTTTTTT
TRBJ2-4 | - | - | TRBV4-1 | CASSQARRAPDGGGAKNIQYF | TGCGCCAGCAGCCAAGCCCGTCGAGCCCCAGACGGAGGGGGAGCCAAAAACATTCAGTACTTC
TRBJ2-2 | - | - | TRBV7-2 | CASSLGGSGELFF | TGTGCCAGCAGCTTAGGGGGATCCGGGGAGCTGTTTTTT
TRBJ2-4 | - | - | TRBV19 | CASSTLSGGQYF | TGTGCCAGTAGTACCCTCAGTGGTGGTCAGTACTTC
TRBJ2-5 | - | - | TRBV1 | CTSKGLGEIGQETQYF | TGCACCAGCAAGGGCTTAGGGGAGATAGGCCAAGAGACCCAGTACTTC
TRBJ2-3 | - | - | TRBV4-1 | CADSTDTQYF | TGCGCCGACAGCACAGATACGCAGTATTTT
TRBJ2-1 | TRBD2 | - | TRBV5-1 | CASSWTRLAGAYNEQFF | TGCGCCAGCAGCTGGACCCGTCTAGCGGGAGCTTACAATGAGCAGTTCTTC
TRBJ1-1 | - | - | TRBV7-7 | CASSPLQGGNTEAFF | TGTGCCAGCAGCCCCCTACAGGGCGGAAACACTGAAGCTTTCTTT